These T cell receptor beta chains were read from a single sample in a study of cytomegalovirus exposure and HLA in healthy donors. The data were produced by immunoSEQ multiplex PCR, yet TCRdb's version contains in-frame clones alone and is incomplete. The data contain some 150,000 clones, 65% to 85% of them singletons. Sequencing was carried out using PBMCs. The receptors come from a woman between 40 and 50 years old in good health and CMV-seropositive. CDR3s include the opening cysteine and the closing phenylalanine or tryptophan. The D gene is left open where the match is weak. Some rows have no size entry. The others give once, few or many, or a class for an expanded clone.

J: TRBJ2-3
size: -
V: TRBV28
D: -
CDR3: CASWASASTDTQYF
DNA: TGTGCCAGCTGGGCTAGCGCAAGCACAGATACGCAGTATTTT

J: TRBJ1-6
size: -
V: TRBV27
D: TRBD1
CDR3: CASRWTGNSYNSPLHF
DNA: TGTGCCAGCAGATGGACAGGCAACTCCTATAATTCACCCCTCCACTTT

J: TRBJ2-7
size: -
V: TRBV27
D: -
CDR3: CASSPYEYF
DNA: TGTGCCAGCAGCCCCTATGAGTACTTC

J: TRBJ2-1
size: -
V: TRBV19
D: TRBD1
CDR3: CASSSTGAEVQFF
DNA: TGTGCCAGTAGTTCAACAGGGGCAGAGGTGCAGTTCTTC

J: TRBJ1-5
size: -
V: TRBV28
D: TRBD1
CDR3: CASSFRDRVFQPQHF
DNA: TGTGCCAGCAGTTTCCGGGACAGGGTTTTCCAGCCCCAGCATTTT

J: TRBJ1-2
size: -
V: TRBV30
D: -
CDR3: CAWTPGGGVGYTF
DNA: TGTGCCTGGACCCCCGGTGGAGGGGTTGGCTACACCTTC

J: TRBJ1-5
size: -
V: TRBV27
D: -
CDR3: CASSLGGGQPQHF
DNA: TGTGCCAGCAGTTTGGGGGGTGGGCAGCCCCAGCATTTT

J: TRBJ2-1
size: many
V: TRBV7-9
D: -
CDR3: CASSFGSSPHEQFF
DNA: TGTGCCAGCAGCTTCGGGAGTAGCCCCCATGAGCAGTTCTTC

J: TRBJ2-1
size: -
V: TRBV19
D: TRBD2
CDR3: CASGKLAGGSYNEQFF
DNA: TGTGCCAGTGGGAAACTAGCGGGAGGGTCCTACAATGAGCAGTTCTTC

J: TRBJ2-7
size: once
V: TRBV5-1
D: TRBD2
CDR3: CASSISGSYNEQYF
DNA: TGCGCCAGCAGCATTAGCGGGAGCTATAACGAGCAGTACTTC

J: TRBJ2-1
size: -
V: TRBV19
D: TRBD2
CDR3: CASSISGGWEGLYNEQFF
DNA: TGTGCCAGTAGTATTAGCGGGGGGTGGGAGGGCCTCTACAATGAGCAGTTCTTC

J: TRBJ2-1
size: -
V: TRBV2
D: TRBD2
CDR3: CASSADLSPLAGVPFF
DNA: TGTGCCAGCAGTGCTGACTTATCACCCCTAGCGGGAGTACCGTTCTTC

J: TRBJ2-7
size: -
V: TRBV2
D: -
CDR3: CASSEGGPYEQYF
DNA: TGTGCCAGCAGTGAGGGGGGGCCCTACGAGCAGTACTTC

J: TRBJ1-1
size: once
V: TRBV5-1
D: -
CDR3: CASSGEPSNTEAFF
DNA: TGCGCCAGCAGCGGTGAGCCGTCGAACACTGAAGCTTTCTTT

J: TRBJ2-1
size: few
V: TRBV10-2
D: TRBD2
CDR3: CASSESAGVRNEQFF
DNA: TGCGCCAGCAGTGAGTCTGCGGGAGTGAGGAATGAGCAGTTCTTC

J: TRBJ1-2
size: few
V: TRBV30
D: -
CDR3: CAWTRSGDGYTF
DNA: TGTGCCTGGACCCGATCAGGGGATGGCTACACCTTC

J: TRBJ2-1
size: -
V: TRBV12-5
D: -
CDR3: CASGLYHEQFF
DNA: TGTGCTAGTGGCCTCTATCATGAGCAGTTCTTC

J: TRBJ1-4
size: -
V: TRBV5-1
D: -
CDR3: CASSFRVDEKLFF
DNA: TGCGCCAGCAGCTTTCGAGTCGATGAAAAACTGTTTTTT

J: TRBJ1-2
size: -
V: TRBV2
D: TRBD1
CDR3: CASNSGQGAQVYDYTF
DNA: TGTGCCAGCAATTCGGGACAGGGGGCGCAGGTCTATGACTACACCTTC

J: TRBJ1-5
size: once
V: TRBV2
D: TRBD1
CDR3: CASSEDRGAYQPQHF
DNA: TGTGCCAGCAGTGAGGACAGGGGGGCGTACCAGCCCCAGCATTTT

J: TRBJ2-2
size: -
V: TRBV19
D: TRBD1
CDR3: CASRRGQGNTGELFF
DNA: TGTGCCAGTAGACGGGGACAGGGTAACACCGGGGAGCTGTTTTTT

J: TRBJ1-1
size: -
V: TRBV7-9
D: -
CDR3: CASSLMQGSTEAFF
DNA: TGTGCCAGCAGCTTAATGCAGGGTAGTACTGAAGCTTTCTTT

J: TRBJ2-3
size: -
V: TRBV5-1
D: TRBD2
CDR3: CASSFLAGGGTDTQYF
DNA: TGCGCCAGCAGCTTCTTAGCGGGAGGGGGCACAGATACGCAGTATTTT

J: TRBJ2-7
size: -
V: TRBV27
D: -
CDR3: CAGEQVPSWDEQYF
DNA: TGTGCCGGCGAACAGGTTCCTAGTTGGGACGAGCAGTACTTC

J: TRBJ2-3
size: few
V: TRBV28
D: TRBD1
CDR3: CASSFRWTGRTDTQYF
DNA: TGTGCCAGCAGTTTCCGGTGGACAGGGAGGACAGATACGCAGTATTTT

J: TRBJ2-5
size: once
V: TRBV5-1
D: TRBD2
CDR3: CASSGRAASGGETQYF
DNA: TGCGCCAGCAGCGGGCGCGCAGCCTCGGGGGGGGAGACCCAGTACTTC

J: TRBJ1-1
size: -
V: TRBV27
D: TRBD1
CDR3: CASSRDRGTEAFF
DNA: TGTGCCAGCAGCCGCGACAGGGGTACTGAAGCTTTCTTT

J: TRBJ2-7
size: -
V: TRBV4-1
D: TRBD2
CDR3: CASSPELAGGTYEQYF
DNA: TGCGCCAGCAGCCCCGAGCTAGCGGGAGGTACCTACGAGCAGTACTTC

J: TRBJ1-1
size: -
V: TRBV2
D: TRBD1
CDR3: CASTLTGGLNTEAFF
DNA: TGTGCCAGCACCCTGACAGGGGGCTTGAACACTGAAGCTTTCTTT

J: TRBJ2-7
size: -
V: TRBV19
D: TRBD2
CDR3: CASSILGTSGRGYEQYF
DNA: TGTGCCAGTAGTATCCTAGGGACTAGCGGGAGAGGGTACGAGCAGTACTTC

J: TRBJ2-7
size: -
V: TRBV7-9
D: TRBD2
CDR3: CASSSPGGLVNEQYF
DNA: TGTGCCAGCAGCTCGCCGGGGGGACTAGTGAACGAGCAGTACTTC

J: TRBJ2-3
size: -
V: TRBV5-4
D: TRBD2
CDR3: CASSPRGLATSTDTQYF
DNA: TGTGCCAGCAGCCCCCGGGGACTAGCGACTAGCACAGATACGCAGTATTTT

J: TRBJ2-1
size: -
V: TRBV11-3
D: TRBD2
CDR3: CASSIISWREWGDEQFF
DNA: TGTGCCAGCAGCATCATTTCTTGGCGGGAGTGGGGCGATGAGCAGTTCTTC

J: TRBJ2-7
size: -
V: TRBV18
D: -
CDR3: CASRGQGLSYEQYF
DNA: TGTGCCAGCCGAGGACAGGGACTATCCTACGAGCAGTACTTC

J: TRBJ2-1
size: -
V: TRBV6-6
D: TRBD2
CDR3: CASSKFSGADNEQFF
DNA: TGTGCCAGCAGTAAGTTTAGCGGGGCGGACAATGAGCAGTTCTTC

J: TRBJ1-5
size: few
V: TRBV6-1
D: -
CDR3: CASSLMGGNQPQHF
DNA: TGTGCCAGCAGTTTAATGGGCGGCAATCAGCCCCAGCATTTT

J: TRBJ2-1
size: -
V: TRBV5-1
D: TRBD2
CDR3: CASSPTSVGYEQFF
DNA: TGCGCCAGCAGCCCGACTAGCGTTGGTTATGAGCAGTTCTTC

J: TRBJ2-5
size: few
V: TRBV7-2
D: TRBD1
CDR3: CASSLVARTGETQYF
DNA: TGTGCCAGCAGCTTAGTTGCCCGGACAGGAGAGACCCAGTACTTC

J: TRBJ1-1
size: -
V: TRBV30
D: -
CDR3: CAWRAPGTTEAFF
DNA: TGTGCCTGGAGGGCCCCGGGGACAACTGAAGCTTTCTTT

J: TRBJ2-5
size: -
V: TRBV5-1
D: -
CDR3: CASSLAGRNQETQYF
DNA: TGCGCCAGCAGCTTGGCCGGCAGGAATCAAGAGACCCAGTACTTC

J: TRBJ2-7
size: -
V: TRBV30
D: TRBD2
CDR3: CAWGGRADEQYF
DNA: TGTGCCTGGGGAGGGAGGGCCGACGAGCAGTACTTC

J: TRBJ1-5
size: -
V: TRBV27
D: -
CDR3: CASTETGTLNQPQHF
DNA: TGTGCCAGCACCGAGACAGGAACCCTCAATCAGCCCCAGCATTTT

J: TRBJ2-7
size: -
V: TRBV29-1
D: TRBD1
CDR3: CSVSPGTGTEQYF
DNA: TGCAGCGTATCCCCCGGGACAGGGACCGAGCAGTACTTC